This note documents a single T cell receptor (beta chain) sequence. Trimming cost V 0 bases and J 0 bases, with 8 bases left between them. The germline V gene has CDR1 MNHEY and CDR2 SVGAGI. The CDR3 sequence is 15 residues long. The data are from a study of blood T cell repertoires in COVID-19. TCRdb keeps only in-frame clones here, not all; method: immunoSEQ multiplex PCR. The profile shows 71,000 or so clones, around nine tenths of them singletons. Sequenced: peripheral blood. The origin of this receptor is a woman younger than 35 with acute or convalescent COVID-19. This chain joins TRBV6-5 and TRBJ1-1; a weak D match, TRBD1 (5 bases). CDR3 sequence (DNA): TGTGCCAGCAGTTACTCGGACAAAGTGAACACTGAAGCTTTCTTT. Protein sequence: CASSYSDKVNTEAFF.